The 19 T cell receptor beta chains below were found in one sample sequenced in a study of T cells in Graves' hyperthyroidism and ophthalmopathy. Authors of the study amplified TCR beta CDR3 regions from RNA transcripts. Initially, a first-round RT-PCR of the TCR CDR3 employed the HTBI primer set. TCRdb ran MiXCR on the multiplex PCR reads and lists one entry per CDR3 protein. This table has roughly 380,000 distinct CDR3 sequences, 15% to 20% appearing once. Sequencing input: blood. Receptors were obtained from a woman in her thirties or forties with Graves' ophthalmopathy.

This clonotype was seen only once. The missing conserved phenylalanine or tryptophan at the end of this CDR3 makes a read error likely. The chain has TRBV3-1 and TRBJ1-1; D ambiguous. CDR1 is LGHDT, CDR2 YNNKEL, per germline (reference sequence). CDR3 length equals 13 residues. Trimming took off 5 bases at V and 0 bases at J, with 7 bases between the two ends. For the CDR3, the DNA is TGTGCCAGCAGCACCGGGATGAACACTGAAGCTTTCATT. This translates into CASSTGMNTEAFI.

This clonotype was recorded at least ten times. This chain uses TRBV29-1 with TRBJ1-1; D remains unclear. The CDR3 loop spans 12 amino acids. Trimming took 6 bases from V and 0 from J, leaving 8 bases between them. Germline assignment: CDR1 SQVTM and CDR2 ANQGSEA. Here the CDR3 DNA reads TGCAGCGTCCTCGCCCTGAACACTGAAGCTTTCTTT. Amino acids: CSVLALNTEAFF. Variable domain in full (rest from reference TRBV29-1 and TRBJ1-1): SAVISQKPSRDICQRGTSLTIQCQVDSQVTMMFWYRQQPGQSLTLIATANQGSEATYESGFVIDKFPISRPNLTFSTLTVSNMSPEDSSIYLCSVLALNTEAFFGQGTRLTVV.

This clonotype was recorded many times. This rearrangement joins TRBV19 to TRBJ1-1; D may be TRBD1 (6 bases). CDR1 is LNHDA, CDR2 SQIVND, per germline (reference sequence). V was clipped by 1 base and J by 1 base, with 13 bases between them. This CDR3 has 16 amino acids. CDR3 sequence (DNA): TGTGCCAGTAGTATAGGAGGGACAAGGGAGAACACTGAAGCTTTCTTT. It codes for CASSIGGTRENTEAFF.

This clonotype was observed many times. The V call is TRBV28, the J call TRBJ1-3; no clear D gene. CDR3 length: 12 residues. Germline V lookup: CDR1 MDHEN, CDR2 SYDVKM. Trimming cost V 5 bases and J 6 bases, with 8 bases left between them. CDR3 amino acids: CASSPSTNTIYF. DNA for the CDR3: TGTGCCAGCAGTCCGTCAACAAACACCATATATTTT. Full variable domain (remainder filled in from reference TRBV28 and TRBJ1-3): DVKVTQSSRYLVKRTGEKVFLECVQDMDHENMFWYRQDPGLGLRLIYFSYDVKMKEKGDIPEGYSVSREKKERFSLILESASTNQTSMYLCASSPSTNTIYFGEGSWLTVV.

This clonotype was detected many times. The chain combines TRBV20-1 with TRBJ1-5; weak D call: TRBD1 (6 bases). V was pared by 4 bases and J by 4 bases, with 14 bases between. Germline CDR1 is DFQATT and CDR2 is SNEGSKA (reference sequence). The CDR3 sequence is 14 residues long. CDR3 amino acids: CSAINRVGNQPQHF. The CDR3 DNA follows: TGCAGTGCTATAAACAGGGTCGGGAATCAGCCCCAGCATTTT.

The chain couples TRBV27 to TRBJ1-6, with a weak D call TRBD1 (5 bases). CDR1 MNHEY and CDR2 SMNVEV come from the germline V gene (reference sequence). Deletions cut 5 bases from V and 4 bases from J, with 9 bases between. This CDR3 has 14 residues. The CDR3 coding sequence is TGTGCCAGCAGTACCGGACAATATAATTCACCCCTCCACTTT. This gives the protein CASSTGQYNSPLHF.

This clonotype was seen at least ten times. This sequence joins TRBV7-3 and TRBJ2-2; 12 bases fit TRBD2. Germline CDR1 and CDR2: SGHTA and FQGTGA. This CDR3 region has 16 residues. J gave up 7 bases and V 5 bases, and 8 bases lay outside the gene matches. The CDR3 DNA reads TGTGCCAGCAGCCCCCTAGCGGGAGGGGACGGCGGGGAGCTGTTTTTT. Encoded protein: CASSPLAGGDGGELFF.

This clonotype was observed at least ten times. The chain uses TRBV12-3 or TRBV12-4 and TRBJ1-1, with D unclear. V was clipped by 7 bases and J by 8 bases, with 11 bases between them. The CDR3 sequence is 11 residues long. CDR3 nucleotide sequence: TGTGCCAGCACCCCGGGGAAGGAAGCTTTCTTT. It encodes CASTPGKEAFF.

This clonotype has ten or more counts. The chain links TRBV11-1 to TRBJ2-2; D unresolved. Germline V gene data show CDR1 as SGHAT and CDR2 as FQDESV (reference sequence). V was shortened by 3 bases and J by 7 bases, with 9 bases between the two germline ends. CDR3 length equals 13 residues. CDR3 in DNA: TGTGCCAGCAGCTTGCTGTTTGGCGGGGAGCTGTTTTTT. Translating gives CASSLLFGGELFF.

This clonotype was seen many times. This chain joins TRBV7-2 and TRBJ2-7; D perhaps matches TRBD2 (6 bases). This CDR3 region has 15 residues. Trimming removed 1 base from V and 3 bases from J, with 13 bases in between. Germline loops: CDR1 SGHTA, CDR2 FQGNSA. CDR3 in amino acids: CASSLVGGDHYEQYF. The CDR3 DNA reads TGTGCCAGCAGCTTAGTTGGAGGGGACCACTACGAGCAGTACTTC. Looking up the rest from reference TRBV7-2 and TRBJ2-7 gives the full variable domain: GAGVSQSPSNKVTEKGKDVELRCDPISGHTALYWYRQSLGQGLEFLIYFQGNSAPDKSGLPSDRFSAERTGGSVSTLTIQRTQQEDSAVYLCASSLVGGDHYEQYFGPGTRLTVT.

Many counts were recorded for this clonotype. The rearrangement uses TRBV28 and TRBJ1-5; D is ambiguous. Germline V lookup: CDR1 MDHEN, CDR2 SYDVKM. This CDR3 has 12 amino acids. V was clipped by 8 bases and J by 6 bases, with 11 bases between them. CDR3 protein: CASSERTQPQHF. The CDR3 DNA reads as TGTGCCAGCTCGGAACGTACTCAGCCCCAGCATTTT.

This clonotype was detected many times. V gene TRBV12-3 or TRBV12-4 combines with J gene TRBJ2-7; 8 bases align to TRBD1. After removal of 6 bases from V and 2 bases from J, the junction contained 9 bases not matched to a gene. The CDR3 consists of 15 residues. The CDR3 region is CASRRTGTGTYEQYF. The CDR3 nucleotides are TGTGCCAGCAGACGTACCGGGACAGGCACCTACGAGCAGTACTTC.

Regarding this clonotype: The junction and the germline gene differ at one end; a read error may be behind it. The chain links TRBV4-1 to TRBJ2-6; TRBD1 might be the D (5 bases). The CDR3 has 18 residues. Per the germline V gene, CDR1 is MGHRA and CDR2 is YSYEKL. CDR3 region: CARSQEDSKPSGANVLTF. The CDR3 nucleotides are TGCGCCCGCAGCCAAGAAGACAGCAAACCGTCTGGGGCCAACGTCCTGACTTTC.

The chain employs TRBV6-5 and TRBJ2-7; D perhaps matches TRBD2 (5 bases). The DNA end is a closer match to TRBJ2-1, so the J assignment may be wrong. The CDR3 has 14 residues. In germline, CDR1 is MNHEY, CDR2 SVGAGI. The CDR3 DNA is TGTGCCAGCAGTTACGTGGGAGAGCCCTACGAGCAGTTCTTC. Its protein is CASSYVGEPYEQFF.

Many counts were recorded for this clonotype. The chain is built from TRBV7-6 and TRBJ1-1; no clear D. CDR3 length: 13 amino acids. Germline assignment: CDR1 SGHVS and CDR2 FNYEAQ. The germline V and J ends were trimmed by 4 bases and 1 base, with 7 bases remaining between them. CDR3 nucleotide sequence: TGTGCCAGCAGCTCTGAACCGAACACTGAAGCTTTCTTT. This codes for CASSSEPNTEAFF.

This clonotype appeared many times. The CDR3 DNA is TGTGCCAGCACCACAGGGGGAAATCAGCCCCAGCATTTT. Its protein is CASTTGGNQPQHF. The chain recombines TRBV28 with TRBJ1-5; 8 bases align to TRBD1. Per germline, CDR1 MDHEN and CDR2 SYDVKM. Trimming cost V 7 bases and J 4 bases; bases outside gene matches: 3. The CDR3 has 13 amino acids.

This clonotype was observed at least ten times. V and J are TRBV20-1 and TRBJ1-2, with 12 bases aligning to TRBD1. CDR1 and CDR2 (germline): DFQATT, SNEGSKA (reference sequence). This CDR3 region has 15 residues. V was pared by 2 bases and J by 8 bases, with 9 bases of the junction left unmatched. CDR3 residues: CSARPSGTGGRGYTF. The CDR3 DNA reads TGCAGTGCTAGACCCTCCGGGACAGGGGGCAGGGGCTACACCTTC.

This clonotype was seen repeatedly, ten times or more. The CDR3, as DNA: TGTGCCAGCAGTGCGGACATGGGACGTTTTACCCAGTACTTC. This sequence encodes CASSADMGRFTQYF. V usage is TRBV6-2 or TRBV6-3 and J usage is TRBJ2-5; possibly TRBD1 or TRBD2 for D (5 bases each). Germline CDR1 is MNHEY and CDR2 is SVGEGT. The V end was cut by 5 bases, the J end by 8 bases, with 18 bases between. CDR3 length: 14 residues.

About this clonotype itself: A read error is possible here, since a much larger clone lies one base away. The chain couples TRBV30 to TRBJ2-7; D gene unclear. V lost 8 bases and J 3 bases, leaving 11 bases between the germline ends. The CDR3 length is 11 residues. Germline CDR1 GTSNPN, CDR2 SVGIG (reference sequence). CDR3 sequence reads: CAAVVFYEQYV. The CDR3, as DNA: TGTGCCGCCGTGGTGTTCTACGAGCAGTACGTC.